The next 6 T cell receptor beta chains were all read from a single sample in a study of control samples from healthy donors and cancer patients. This table comes from immunoSEQ multiplex PCR, and its TCRdb copy is limited to in-frame clones, with some not included. The sample holds approximately 84,000 clones; about four fifths are singletons and the top ten take around 9.5%. Sequencing was performed on blood. These receptors all stem from a woman aged 60-75 years in good health.

The table lists this clone with a few counts. The J gene is TRBJ2-2, the V gene TRBV7-9; 10 bases are a match to TRBD2. This CDR3 region has 16 residues. V was pared by 3 bases and J by 2 bases, with 3 bases of the junction left unmatched. Germline CDR1 SEHNR, CDR2 FQNEAQ (reference sequence). The CDR3 protein is CASSLERGGNTGELFF. The CDR3 DNA follows: TGTGCCAGCAGCTTGGAGCGGGGGGGTAACACCGGGGAGCTGTTTTTT.

A single count supports this clone. The chain combines TRBV4-3 with TRBJ2-4; D is tentatively TRBD1 or TRBD2 (6 bases each). This CDR3 is 15 amino acids long. Trimming stripped 3 bases from V and 1 base from J, with 10 bases between. Germline values: CDR1 LGHNA, CDR2 YSLEER. CDR3 amino acids: CASSQTGAAKNIQYF. The CDR3 DNA follows: TGCGCCAGCAGCCAGACGGGGGCCGCCAAAAACATTCAGTACTTC.

The V gene is TRBV19, the J gene TRBJ1-2; 7 nucleotides match TRBD1. With V trimmed by 5 bases and J by 4 bases, 13 bases remained unmatched. This CDR3 region has 16 residues. Germline CDR1 reads LNHDA; CDR2 reads SQIVND (reference sequence). The CDR3 DNA is TGTGCCAGTAGTCCATTCCTTCTTGGGACAGCCTATGGCTACACCTTC. The encoded protein is CASSPFLLGTAYGYTF. The full variable domain, its missing parts supplied by reference TRBV19 and TRBJ1-2, is DGGITQSPKYLFRKEGQNVTLSCEQNLNHDAMYWYRQDPGQGLRLIYYSQIVNDFQKGDIAEGYSVSREKKESFPLTVTSAQKNPTAFYLCASSPFLLGTAYGYTFGSGTRLTVV.

J is TRBJ2-1 and V is TRBV5-5; TRBD2 matches 12 bases. There are 15 residues in the CDR3. V was clipped by 7 bases and J by 4 bases; unmatched bases: 6. CDR1 SGHKS and CDR2 YYEKEE come from the germline V gene (reference sequence). The CDR3 is CASSLLAGGYNEQFF. The CDR3 DNA reads TGTGCCAGCTCCTTACTAGCGGGAGGATACAATGAGCAGTTCTTC.

The chain employs TRBV12-3 or TRBV12-4 and TRBJ1-5; D not certain. V lost 3 bases to trimming and J lost 7 bases, with 10 bases between them. The CDR3 is made up of 13 amino acids. The CDR3 DNA reads TGTGCCAGCAGTTTGCGGTCGGGGCAGCCCCAGCATTTT. Its translation: CASSLRSGQPQHF.

The V and J genes are TRBV18 and TRBJ1-4, with a possible D match to TRBD1 (6 bases). Trimming stripped 5 bases from V and 6 bases from J, with 13 bases between. Germline lookup yields CDR1 KGHSH and CDR2 LQKENI. This CDR3 has 14 amino acids. The CDR3 sequence: CASSARGGDEKLFF. In DNA, the CDR3 is TGTGCCAGCTCAGCCAGGGGCGGGGATGAAAAACTGTTTTTT.